Listed here are 13 T cell receptor beta chains from one sample, sequenced in a study of cytomegalovirus exposure and HLA in healthy donors. The method was immunoSEQ multiplex PCR; TCRdb's version includes in-frame clones alone and lacks a portion of them. The table has about 120,000 clones, under 90% seen once; the top ten hold roughly 2%. Sequenced input: PBMCs. The receptor set was obtained from a woman younger than 35 in good health and CMV-seronegative.

The chain has TRBV11-3 and TRBJ2-1, with TRBD2 identical over 9 bases. V dropped 1 base and J dropped 2; count of bases not matched to a gene: 3. The CDR3 is 16 amino acids. Germline lookup yields CDR1 SGHNT and CDR2 YENEEA. The CDR3 coding sequence is TGTGCCAGCAGCTTAGGCAAGCGGGAGGCCTACAATGAGCAGTTCTTC. Translating gives CASSLGKREAYNEQFF. The full variable domain, with the rest looked up from reference TRBV11-3 and TRBJ2-1, is EAGVVQSPRYKIIEKKQPVAFWCNPISGHNTLYWYLQNLGQGPELLIRYENEEAVDDSQLPKDRFSAERLKGVDSTLKIQPAELGDSAVYLCASSLGKREAYNEQFFGPGTRLTVL.

The V call is TRBV13, the J call TRBJ2-7; 8 nucleotides match TRBD1. Trimming removed 4 bases from V and 4 bases from J; junction bases left unmatched: 9. This CDR3 comprises 15 residues. CDR1 and CDR2 (germline): PRHDT, FYEKMQ (reference sequence). This CDR3 reads CASSSKGTGPYEQYF. In DNA, the CDR3 is TGTGCCAGCAGCTCAAAGGGGACAGGCCCTTACGAGCAGTACTTC.

The rearrangement joins TRBV11-2 to TRBJ2-7, with 10 bases identical to TRBD2. The J segment lost 6 bases and the V segment lost 1 base, leaving 12 bases of the junction unmatched. The CDR3 is made up of 17 amino acids. Germline lookup yields CDR1 SGHAT and CDR2 FQNNGV. The CDR3 nucleotides read TGTGCCAGCAGCTTAGTAAGCGGGAGGGCGGTCTCCGCCGAGCAGTACTTC. Amino acids: CASSLVSGRAVSAEQYF.

V usage is TRBV10-2 and J usage is TRBJ2-7; TRBD2 is a possible D gene (6 bases). CDR1 WSHSY and CDR2 SAAADI come from the germline V gene. CDR3 length equals 15 residues. Trimming removed 4 bases at V and 3 bases at J, with 16 bases between. The DNA of the CDR3 is TGCGCCAGCAGTGTGCCTGTTAGCGGTTACTACGAGCAGTACTTC. Translated, it gives CASSVPVSGYYEQYF.

V gene TRBV5-6 combines with J gene TRBJ2-5; 7 nucleotides agree with TRBD2. In germline, CDR1 is SGHDT, CDR2 YYEEEE. The CDR3 is 17 amino acids. V dropped 0 bases and J dropped 4; count of bases not matched to a gene: 12. CDR3 in amino acids: CASSLARDYRRGETQYF. The CDR3 DNA is TGTGCCAGCAGCTTGGCCCGGGACTACCGGAGGGGAGAGACCCAGTACTTC. Full variable domain (missing parts from reference TRBV5-6 and TRBJ2-5): DAGVTQSPTHLIKTRGQQVTLRCSPKSGHDTVSWYQQALGQGPQFIFQYYEEEERQRGNFPDRFSGHQFPNYSSELNVNALLLGDSALYLCASSLARDYRRGETQYFGPGTRLLVL.

This sequence joins TRBV7-6 and TRBJ2-7, with 8 bases identical to TRBD1. The CDR3 has 15 residues. Germline CDR1 SGHVS, CDR2 FNYEAQ. The V and J ends lost 4 bases and 2 bases, in that order; junction bases with no gene match: 7. The CDR3 spells CASSSTQGATYEQYF. DNA of the CDR3: TGTGCCAGCAGCTCCACCCAGGGGGCCACCTACGAGCAGTACTTC.

This rearrangement joins TRBV5-1 to TRBJ1-2, with a tentative D call TRBD1 (5 bases). This CDR3 comprises 16 residues. Germline assignment: CDR1 SGHRS and CDR2 YFSETQ. Trimming left V 4 bases short and J 1 base short, with 17 bases between. CDR3 residues: CASSRDGGVLNYGYTF. In DNA, the CDR3 is TGCGCCAGCAGCCGGGACGGCGGGGTCCTTAACTATGGCTACACCTTC.

The chain couples TRBV7-8 to TRBJ2-6, with a tentative D call TRBD2 (5 bases). CDR1 is SGHVS, CDR2 FQNEAQ, per germline. The germline V and J ends were trimmed by 5 bases and 0 bases, with 17 bases remaining between them. The CDR3 covers 18 residues. In DNA, the CDR3 is TGTGCCAGCAGCCCACGGAGGACCGTCACCTCTGGGGCCAACGTCCTGACTTTC. Residues: CASSPRRTVTSGANVLTF.

The chain recombines TRBV13 with TRBJ2-1; 10 bases align to TRBD2. V lost 2 bases and J lost 9; bases outside the gene matches: 7. This CDR3 comprises 15 residues. In germline, CDR1 is PRHDT, CDR2 FYEKMQ (reference sequence). The CDR3 DNA sequence: TGTGCCAGCAGCTTACGAACTAGCGGGAACGGTGAGCAGTTCTTC. This translates into CASSLRTSGNGEQFF.

The chain employs TRBV12-5 and TRBJ2-2; TRBD1 matches 8 bases. The CDR3 consists of 14 residues. Germline V gene sequence: CDR1 LGHNT, CDR2 FRNRAP. V lost 2 bases, J lost 9 bases, and 5 bases stayed unmatched. For the CDR3, the DNA is TGTGCTAGTGGTTTGTCACGGACAGGGAGGGAGCTGTTTTTT. The encoded protein is CASGLSRTGRELFF. The full variable domain, its missing parts supplied by reference TRBV12-5 and TRBJ2-2, is DARVTQTPRHKVTEMGQEVTMRCQPILGHNTVFWYRQTMMQGLELLAYFRNRAPLDDSGMPKDRFSAEMPDATLATLKIQPSEPRDSAVYFCASGLSRTGRELFFGEGSRLTVL.

This clone was counted once. The rearrangement links TRBV5-4 to TRBJ2-3; no definite D call. The V end lost 0 bases, the J end lost 7 bases, and 6 bases lay between the germline ends. The CDR3 loop spans 12 amino acids. Per germline, CDR1 SGHNT and CDR2 YYREEE (reference sequence). In DNA form, the CDR3 reads TGTGCCAGCAGCTTGGTGGAGAATACGCAGTATTTT. Its protein is CASSLVENTQYF.

This clone was recorded once. The rearrangement joins TRBV7-8 to TRBJ2-3; 7 nucleotides agree with TRBD2. V trimming: 6 bases; J trimming: 3 bases; junction bases outside the gene matches: 9. This CDR3 has 15 amino acids. Germline V gene data show CDR1 as SGHVS and CDR2 as FQNEAQ. The CDR3 is CASSPAGPYTDTQYF. CDR3 DNA: TGTGCCAGCAGTCCAGCGGGGCCTTATACAGATACGCAGTATTTT.

CDR3 protein: CASSPRISGANVLTF. The CDR3 DNA is TGTGCCAGCAGTCCCAGGATCTCTGGGGCCAACGTCCTGACTTTC. The V call is TRBV27, the J call TRBJ2-6; unclear D gene. The germline CDR1 and CDR2 sequences are MNHEY and SMNVEV (reference sequence). The CDR3 runs 15 residues. V was cut by 5 bases and J by 0 bases, with 8 bases left in between.